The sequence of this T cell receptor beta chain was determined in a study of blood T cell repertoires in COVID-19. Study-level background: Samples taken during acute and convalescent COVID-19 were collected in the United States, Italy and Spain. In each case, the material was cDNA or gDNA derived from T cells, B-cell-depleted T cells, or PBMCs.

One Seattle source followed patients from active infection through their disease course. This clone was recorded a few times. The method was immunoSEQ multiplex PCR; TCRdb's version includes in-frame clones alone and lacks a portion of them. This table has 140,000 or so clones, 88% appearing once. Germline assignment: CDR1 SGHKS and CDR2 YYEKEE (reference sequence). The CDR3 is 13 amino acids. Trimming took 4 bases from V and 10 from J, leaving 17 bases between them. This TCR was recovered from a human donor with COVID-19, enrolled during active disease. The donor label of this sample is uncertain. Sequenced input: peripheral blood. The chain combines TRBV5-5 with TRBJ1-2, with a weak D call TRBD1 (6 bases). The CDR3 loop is CASSLAGRGHYTF. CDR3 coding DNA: TGTGCCAGCAGCCTGGCCGGACGGGGACACTACACCTTC.